A single sample gave rise to the 17 T cell receptor beta chains below, sequenced in a study of regulatory T cells in long-lasting Graves disease. The time point was: newly diagnosed GD, antithyroid drugs for less than 3 months. PBMCs provided the RNA from which the TCR library was made. Arm-PCR of CDR3 regions and iRepertoire HTBI primers were the basis on which TCR beta libraries were built. TCRdb re-called the multiplex PCR reads through MiXCR, storing one row per CDR3 protein. Among about 430,000 distinct CDR3 sequences, approximately 16% were seen once, and the ten largest hold roughly 8%. These same records also appear under a second study, on T cells in Graves' hyperthyroidism and ophthalmopathy.

The sequences come from peripheral blood mononuclear cells (PBMCs), collected at new diagnosis, from a patient treated with antithyroid drugs. The source of these receptors is a woman aged 40 to 50 with Graves disease.

This clonotype was detected many times. The chain links TRBV19 to TRBJ1-6, with a possible D match to TRBD1 (6 bases). The CDR3 is 15 residues long. Trimming removed 6 bases at V and 5 bases at J, with 14 bases between. From germline, CDR1 is LNHDA and CDR2 SQIVND (reference sequence). The CDR3 protein is CASRATGLNNSPLHF. CDR3 bases: TGTGCCAGTAGAGCGACAGGCCTAAATAATTCACCCCTCCACTTT. Full variable domain (outside the CDR3, taken from reference TRBV19 and TRBJ1-6): DGGITQSPKYLFRKEGQNVTLSCEQNLNHDAMYWYRQDPGQGLRLIYYSQIVNDFQKGDIAEGYSVSREKKESFPLTVTSAQKNPTAFYLCASRATGLNNSPLHFGNGTRLTVT.

The rearrangement joins TRBV30 to TRBJ2-5; the match to TRBD2 covers 8 bases. Germline CDR1 is GTSNPN and CDR2 is SVGIG (reference sequence). V was pared by 0 bases and J by 3 bases, with 6 bases of the junction left unmatched. The CDR3 consists of 15 residues. CDR3 region: CAWSVTSVIEETQYF. CDR3 sequence (DNA): TGTGCCTGGAGTGTGACTAGCGTCATAGAAGAGACCCAGTACTTC. Combining the CDR3 with reference TRBV30 and TRBJ2-5 gives the whole variable domain SQTIHQWPATLVQPVGSPLSLECTVEGTSNPNLYWYRQAAGRGLQLLFYSVGIGQISSEVPQNLSASRPQDRQFILSSKKLLLSDSGFYLCAWSVTSVIEETQYFGPGTRLLVL.

To note about this clonotype: A read error may explain this, as a much larger clone is one base away. The chain employs TRBV18 and TRBJ2-2, with 7 bases aligning to TRBD1. Germline CDR1 reads KGHSH; CDR2 reads LQKENI. The CDR3 spans 17 residues. CDR3 DNA sequence: TGTGCCAGCTCACCACGTTCCGGGACAGCGAACACCGGGGAGCAGTTTTTT. As protein: CASSPRSGTANTGEQFF.

This clonotype showed up many times. The rearrangement joins TRBV28 to TRBJ1-5; the D is unclear. The CDR3 spans 12 residues. The germline gives CDR1 MDHEN, CDR2 SYDVKM. Trimming pared 5 bases from V and 5 bases from J, leaving 7 bases between. In DNA form, the CDR3 reads TGTGCCAGCAGTCCCCAATATCAGCCCCAGCATTTT. The encoded protein is CASSPQYQPQHF.

The sample holds many counts of this clonotype. This sequence joins TRBV7-9 and TRBJ2-2, with TRBD2 as a possible D gene (5 bases). The CDR3 spans 13 residues. V lost 0 bases to trimming and J lost 7 bases, with 6 bases between them. Germline CDR1 and CDR2: SEHNR and FQNEAQ (reference sequence). This CDR3 reads CASSLAAGGELFF. CDR3 in DNA: TGTGCCAGCAGCTTAGCGGCGGGCGGGGAGCTGTTTTTT.

The chain employs TRBV4-1 and TRBJ2-7, with 8 bases that match TRBD2. Germline V gene data show CDR1 as MGHRA and CDR2 as YSYEKL. V shed 1 base and J 2 bases; nucleotides not matched to a gene: 4. This CDR3 spans 15 amino acids. The CDR3 is CASSQVVAGPYEQYF. CDR3 coding DNA: TGCGCCAGCAGCCAAGTGGTAGCGGGACCCTACGAGCAGTACTTC.

This clonotype was recorded at least ten times. The chain is built from TRBV12-3 or TRBV12-4 and TRBJ1-1; possibly TRBD1 for D (6 bases). Trimming took off 3 bases at V and 1 base at J, with 9 bases between the two ends. The CDR3 loop spans 14 amino acids. The CDR3 nucleotides read TGTGCCAGCAGTTTCCGGGGGCCGAACACTGAAGCTTTCTTT. Translating gives CASSFRGPNTEAFF.

This chain links TRBV15 with TRBJ1-2; TRBD1 might be the D (6 bases). There are 17 residues in the CDR3. The V gene lost 0 bases and the J gene lost 0 bases, with 14 bases spanning the gap. Per germline, CDR1 LNHNV and CDR2 YYDKDF (reference sequence). CDR3 sequence (DNA): TGTGCCACCAGCAGAGAGGTCAGGGGAGGTTCTAACTATGGCTACACCTTC. It is translated as CATSREVRGGSNYGYTF.

This clonotype was detected only a few times. The CDR3, as DNA: TGTGCCAGCAGGGGGGGACAGGGACTCTCCTACGAGCAGTACTTC. Its protein product is CASRGGQGLSYEQYF. The chain combines TRBV12-3 or TRBV12-4 with TRBJ2-7; 9 positions match TRBD1. CDR3 size: 15 residues. J gave up 0 bases and V 6 bases, and 6 bases lay outside the gene matches.

This clonotype has at least ten counts. The chain joins TRBV12-3 or TRBV12-4 to TRBJ2-5, with D perhaps matching TRBD1 or TRBD2 (6 bases each). The CDR3 is 13 residues long. The V end was cut by 6 bases, the J end by 2 bases, with 10 bases between. CDR3 nucleotides: TGTGCCAGCAGGCGGGACACGCAAGAGACCCAGTACTTC. Translated: CASRRDTQETQYF.

The chain combines TRBV14 with TRBJ2-6; 8 bases match TRBD2. CDR1 is SGHDN and CDR2 is FVKESK in the germline V gene. J was trimmed by 2 bases and V by 4 bases; bases with no gene match: 22. CDR3 length equals 22 residues. The CDR3 DNA follows: TGTGCCAGCAGCCCCAGCGGGAGAGAGATTTCGGGAGGGAATGCTGGGGCCAACGTCCTGACTTTC. This encodes CASSPSGREISGGNAGANVLTF.

Turning to this clonotype: With a much larger clone just one base away, this may be a read error. The CDR3 DNA reads as TGCAGTGCTATTGTTGACAGAAGCAATCAGCCCCAGCATTTT. Its translation: CSAIVDRSNQPQHF. J is TRBJ1-5 and V is TRBV20-1, with D perhaps TRBD1 (5 bases). V gave up 4 bases and J gave up 1 base, with 11 bases separating them. In germline, CDR1 is DFQATT, CDR2 SNEGSKA (reference sequence). CDR3 length: 14 residues.

Ten or more counts support this clonotype. V usage is TRBV20-1 and J usage is TRBJ1-1, with 10 nucleotides matching TRBD1. Germline assignment: CDR1 DFQATT and CDR2 SNEGSKA (reference sequence). Losses at the gene ends were 5 bases for V and 1 base for J; bases not matched to a gene: 10. This CDR3 is built from 16 residues. CDR3 coding DNA: TGCAGTGCTCAGGGACAGGGGTCCCGAGGGAACACTGAAGCTTTCTTT. This translates into CSAQGQGSRGNTEAFF.

As to this clonotype: One base away lies a much larger clone, so this may be a sequencing read error. This chain connects TRBV2 to TRBJ2-3; 8 bases align to TRBD2. The germline V gene has CDR1 SNHLY and CDR2 FYNNEI. This CDR3 comprises 15 residues. CDR3 DNA: TGTGCCAGCAGGGCGTCCAGCGGGAGTCGGGATACGCGGTATTTT. It is translated as CASRASSGSRDTRYF.

This clonotype came up a few times. J is TRBJ2-7 and V is TRBV28; D unresolved. Germline values: CDR1 MDHEN, CDR2 SYDVKM. V was trimmed by 6 bases and J by 2 bases, leaving 5 bases between them. The CDR3 has 11 residues. For the CDR3, the DNA is TGTGCCAGCAGGGGAACCTACGAGCAGTACTTC. It yields the protein CASRGTYEQYF.

The sample holds many counts of this clonotype. V and J are TRBV25-1 and TRBJ2-7, with no clear D. The CDR3 has 12 amino acids. Germline values: CDR1 MGHDK, CDR2 SYGVNS. Trimming stripped 4 bases from V and 3 bases from J, with 7 bases between. The CDR3 loop is CASSVIGYEQYF. Here the CDR3 DNA reads TGTGCCAGCAGTGTAATCGGCTACGAGCAGTACTTC.

The chain is built from TRBV5-1 and TRBJ2-3, with D perhaps being TRBD1 or TRBD2 (5 bases each). The V end was cut by 2 bases, the J end by 5 bases, with 12 bases between. This CDR3 region has 14 residues. Germline V gene sequence: CDR1 SGHRS, CDR2 YFSETQ. The CDR3 coding sequence is TGCGCCAGCAGCTTAGGGGAGATCCGAGATACGCAGTATTTT. Encoded protein: CASSLGEIRDTQYF.